This T cell receptor beta chain was captured in a study of blood T cells in healthy people across ages. Whole-study results and caveats: Unsorted PBMC input precluded a conclusive naive versus antigen-experienced comparison. Among long-lived donors, naive CD4+ cells were more numerous and diversity higher than in aged donors.

With respect to this clonotype: The antigen is not known.

The sample, about 9.2 milliliters of peripheral blood, was drawn from each donor. Trimming took 4 bases from V and 6 from J, leaving 14 bases between them. Germline CDR1 LGHDT, CDR2 YNNKEL (reference sequence). CDR3 length equals 14 residues. With a J-beta primer mix and a sample-barcoded 5' primer, a second PCR ran 7 to 11 cycles. Using its own MiXCR run on the 5' RACE reads, TCRdb lists one record per CDR3 protein. This table has almost 1 million distinct CDR3 sequences, around 54% appearing once. Sequencing input: blood. The receptor was derived from a woman aged 55-70 years in good health. This sequence joins TRBV3-1 and TRBJ2-3; D is perhaps TRBD2 (5 bases). This CDR3 is CASSRTAGGDTQYF. In nucleotides, the CDR3 is TGTGCCAGCAGCCGGACTGCGGGTGGGGATACGCAGTATTTT.